One TCR beta chain is described in this entry. As yet, its antigen is unknown. In germline, CDR1 is MGHRA, CDR2 YSYEKL. This CDR3 has 15 residues. After removal of 5 bases from V and 7 bases from J, the junction contained 11 bases not matched to a gene. This record belongs to a study of graft-versus-host responses after intestinal transplantation. About the research overall: Recipients had multivisceral, liver-intestinal, or isolated intestinal transplants. Each patient got anti-thymocyte globulin induction, then tacrolimus and steroids for around three years. Regarding the study as a whole: Maximum circulating GvH clone levels tracked with early post-transplant HvG decreases.

The method was immunoSEQ multiplex PCR; TCRdb's version includes in-frame clones alone and lacks a portion of them. Of about 2,500 clones listed, around 93% are singletons. The receptor was derived from a human patient who received an intestinal transplant, so some T cells may come from the graft donor. The chain combines TRBV4-1 with TRBJ2-1; TRBD1 aligns across 7 bases. Source: PBMCs, taken 19 days after intestinal transplant. Written as DNA, the CDR3 is TGCGCCAGCAGCGATGTTCCCGGGACAGCTAATGAGCAGTTCTTC. Residues: CASSDVPGTANEQFF.